The TCR beta chain described here comes from a study of blood T cell repertoires in COVID-19. About the study: The study drew acute and convalescent COVID-19 samples from the United States, Italy and Spain. T cells, B-cell-depleted T cells, or PBMCs provided the cDNA or gDNA that served as material.

V lost 3 bases and J lost 0, with 4 bases in between. The CDR3 covers 12 residues. CDR1 and CDR2 from the germline V gene are DFQATT and SNEGSKA (reference sequence). Source study methods: Estimation of nucleated cell counts was performed using reference gene primer amplification. The table came from immunoSEQ multiplex PCR; TCRdb's copy has only in-frame clones and leaves some out. The DNA was the basis for D and trimming; V, J and clone size are from that table. The sample has about 98,000 clones; approximately 79% are singletons. This TCR was sampled from a man in his 70s with active or convalescent COVID-19. Sequencing was done on a sample of peripheral blood. V is TRBV20-1 and J is TRBJ2-3; D gene uncertain. CDR3 residues: CSASPSTDTQYF. The DNA of the CDR3 is TGCAGTGCTAGTCCTAGCACAGATACGCAGTATTTT.